The next 29 T cell receptor beta chains were all read from a single sample in a study of T cell responses to AZD1222 COVID-19 vaccine. The protocol was immunoSEQ multiplex PCR, while the TCRdb copy is restricted to in-frame clones and leaves out a portion. The sample shows roughly 190,000 clones, about 92% of them seen only once. The source was peripheral blood, collected on day 0 of AZD1222 vaccination. The receptors originated from an adult in good health.

This sequence joins TRBV27 and TRBJ1-3; D gene unclear. The CDR3 covers 14 residues. The V end lost 2 bases, the J end lost 0 bases, and 5 bases lay between the germline ends. Germline V lookup: CDR1 MNHEY, CDR2 SMNVEV (reference sequence). CDR3 coding DNA: TGTGCCAGCAGTTTACAAGGCTCTGGAAACACCATATATTTT. Residues: CASSLQGSGNTIYF.

This clone was observed once. The chain carries TRBV3-1 (or the pseudogene TRBV3-2) and TRBJ1-2, with D tentatively TRBD1 (6 bases). The CDR3 has 13 residues. The V end was cut by 5 bases, the J end by 3 bases, with 10 bases between. The V gene's germline CDR1 is LGHDT and CDR2 YNNKEL (reference sequence). The CDR3 reads CASSLRTDYGYTF. The DNA for the CDR3 is TGTGCCAGCAGCTTACGGACAGACTATGGCTACACCTTC.

The rearrangement uses TRBV6-4 and TRBJ2-3, with 8 nucleotides matching TRBD2. CDR3 size: 16 residues. V trimming: 0 bases; J trimming: 2 bases; junction bases outside the gene matches: 4. Germline-derived CDR1 and CDR2 are MRHNA and SNTAGT. The CDR3 region has the DNA TGTGCCAGCAGTGACTCGAGTAGCGGGACCACAGATACGCAGTATTTT. Protein sequence: CASSDSSSGTTDTQYF.

The chain uses TRBV14 and TRBJ1-1, with D tentatively TRBD1 (5 bases). Germline V gives CDR1 SGHDN, CDR2 FVKESK. Deletions cut 5 bases from V and 5 bases from J, with 18 bases between. The CDR3 covers 15 residues. CDR3 DNA: TGTGCCAGCAGCTACCGGGGCCGGCAGAAAACTGAAGCTTTCTTT. It encodes CASSYRGRQKTEAFF.

The V gene is TRBV25-1, the J gene TRBJ1-1; D not certain. The germline gives CDR1 MGHDK, CDR2 SYGVNS. The CDR3 is 14 amino acids. The germline V and J ends were trimmed by 1 base and 7 bases, with 13 bases remaining between them. CDR3 sequence reads: CASSESSVRIEAFF. The CDR3 nucleotides read TGTGCCAGCAGTGAATCCTCCGTTAGGATTGAAGCTTTCTTT.

The chain is built from TRBV2 and TRBJ1-2; D unresolved. Germline CDR1 and CDR2: SNHLY and FYNNEI. CDR3 length: 15 residues. V was cut by 3 bases and J by 4 bases, with 15 bases left in between. CDR3 in amino acids: CASSEGSSSFYGYTF. In DNA form, the CDR3 reads TGTGCCAGCAGTGAGGGCAGCTCCTCGTTCTATGGCTACACCTTC.

J is TRBJ1-2 and V is TRBV10-3, with no clear D. Per the germline V gene, CDR1 is ENHRY and CDR2 is SYGVKD. V was trimmed by 4 bases and J by 8 bases, leaving 14 bases between them. The CDR3 length is 13 residues. The CDR3 coding sequence is TGTGCCATCAGTGGCCCTAACGGAGGCGGCTACACCTTC. Amino acid sequence: CAISGPNGGGYTF.

V and J are TRBV7-9 and TRBJ1-2; D is unclear. The CDR3 is made up of 11 amino acids. Looked up from germline, CDR1 is SEHNR and CDR2 is FQNEAQ (reference sequence). V dropped 4 bases and J dropped 7 bases, with 7 bases sitting between them. The CDR3 nucleotides are TGTGCCAGCAGCTGGCTGAGTGGCTACACCTTC. This codes for CASSWLSGYTF.

The chain employs TRBV6-2 or TRBV6-3 and TRBJ2-1; possibly TRBD1 or TRBD2 for D (6 bases each). This CDR3 spans 11 amino acids. The germline V gene encodes CDR1 MNHEY and CDR2 SVGEGT. V was trimmed by 5 bases and J by 15 bases, leaving 14 bases between them. CDR3 bases: TGTGCCAGCAGTCCACAGGGACTTCGGTTCTTC. It is translated as CASSPQGLRFF.

The V call is TRBV10-1, the J call TRBJ2-1; 8 nucleotides line up with TRBD2. With V trimmed by 0 bases and J by 4 bases, 11 bases remained unmatched. The CDR3 has 18 residues. The germline gives CDR1 WNHNN, CDR2 SYGVQD (reference sequence). CDR3 residues: CASSESGAGAVPYNEQFF. Here the CDR3 DNA reads TGCGCCAGCAGTGAGTCGGGAGCGGGAGCGGTCCCTTACAATGAGCAGTTCTTC.

The chain carries TRBV6-1 and TRBJ1-5; D remains ambiguous. V shed 1 base and J shed 0 bases, with 10 bases lying between them. The CDR3 length is 16 residues. The germline V gene encodes CDR1 MNHNS and CDR2 SASEGT. DNA of the CDR3: TGTGCCAGCAGTGAAGTGGGCCAGTTTAGCAATCAGCCCCAGCATTTT. Protein product: CASSEVGQFSNQPQHF.

The chain joins TRBV5-1 to TRBJ2-7, with a weak D call TRBD2 (6 bases). CDR3 length: 14 amino acids. CDR1 and CDR2 from the germline V gene are SGHRS and YFSETQ. The V end was cut by 2 bases, the J end by 6 bases, with 15 bases between. CDR3 residues: CASSFRAGMREQYF. The CDR3 nucleotides are TGCGCCAGCAGCTTCAGGGCGGGAATGCGCGAGCAGTACTTC.

The CDR3: CASSLNIWKGDYGYTF. CDR3 in DNA: TGCGCCAGCAGCTTGAATATTTGGAAGGGGGACTATGGCTACACCTTC. This chain links TRBV5-1 with TRBJ1-2, with D perhaps TRBD1 (6 bases). V lost 1 base, J lost 3 bases, and 16 bases lay in between. The CDR3 runs 16 residues. Germline CDR1 reads SGHRS; CDR2 reads YFSETQ. Full variable domain (rest looked up from reference TRBV5-1 and TRBJ1-2): KAGVTQTPRYLIKTRGQQVTLSCSPISGHRSVSWYQQTPGQGLQFLFEYFSETQRNKGNFPGRFSGRQFSNSRSEMNVSTLELGDSALYLCASSLNIWKGDYGYTFGSGTRLTVV.

The V call is TRBV18, the J call TRBJ1-1, with D hard to call. The CDR3 covers 13 residues. The ends were cut back, 2 bases at V and 2 bases at J, with 6 bases in the middle. CDR1 and CDR2 (germline): KGHSH, LQKENI. The CDR3 nucleotides read TGTGCCAGCTCACCAGGGGAAAACACTGAAGCTTTCTTT. It codes for CASSPGENTEAFF.

The chain is built from TRBV27 and TRBJ2-1, with no clear D. Germline CDR1 reads MNHEY; CDR2 reads SMNVEV (reference sequence). The CDR3 totals 13 residues. V gave up 2 bases and J gave up 7 bases, with 9 bases separating them. The CDR3 region is CASSLGIGNEQFF. DNA of the CDR3: TGTGCCAGCAGTTTAGGTATCGGGAATGAGCAGTTCTTC.

The CDR3 DNA is TGTGCCGCCGCACGAGACGGCTCGAACACTGAAGCTTTCTTT. As protein: CAAARDGSNTEAFF. The rearrangement uses TRBV10-3 and TRBJ1-1; D remains unclear. Germline V gene data show CDR1 as ENHRY and CDR2 as SYGVKD. The CDR3 totals 14 residues. V gave up 11 bases and J gave up 1 base, with 17 bases separating them.

The rearrangement joins TRBV3-1 (or the pseudogene TRBV3-2) to TRBJ2-5, with 8 positions matching TRBD2. Germline V gene data show CDR1 as LGHDT and CDR2 as YNNKEL (reference sequence). V was pared by 3 bases and J by 5 bases, with 8 bases of the junction left unmatched. This CDR3 contains 15 residues. CDR3 in DNA: TGTGCCAGCAGCCACGGGGCGGGGGGTGGTGAGACCCAGTACTTC. Protein sequence: CASSHGAGGGETQYF.

The CDR3 DNA is TGTGCCAGTAGTACCGACAGGGAGCCAGAGACCCAGTACTTC. Protein sequence: CASSTDREPETQYF. The J gene is TRBJ2-5, the V gene TRBV19; 7 bases are a match to TRBD1. Germline V gene data show CDR1 as LNHDA and CDR2 as SQIVND (reference sequence). With 4 bases clipped from V and 4 bases from J, the junction kept 6 bases outside the gene matches. The CDR3 consists of 14 residues.

This chain uses TRBV30 with TRBJ1-2, with unresolved D. The V end lost 0 bases, the J end lost 1 base, and 6 bases lay between the germline ends. Germline CDR1 reads GTSNPN; CDR2 reads SVGIG (reference sequence). The CDR3 loop spans 13 amino acids. CDR3 loop: CAWSVARNYGYTF. CDR3 nucleotide sequence: TGTGCCTGGAGTGTAGCCCGTAACTATGGCTACACCTTC. The full variable domain, rest sourced from reference TRBV30 and TRBJ1-2, is SQTIHQWPATLVQPVGSPLSLECTVEGTSNPNLYWYRQAAGRGLQLLFYSVGIGQISSEVPQNLSASRPQDRQFILSSKKLLLSDSGFYLCAWSVARNYGYTFGSGTRLTVV.

The V gene is TRBV11-2, the J gene TRBJ1-4, with TRBD1 identical over 7 bases. Germline V CDR1 and CDR2: SGHAT, FQNNGV. There are 17 residues in the CDR3. J lost 11 bases, V lost 5 bases, and 20 bases had no gene match. CDR3 sequence reads: CASSPNPGQSPPAKLFF. The CDR3 DNA follows: TGTGCCAGCAGCCCTAATCCGGGACAGTCACCACCCGCTAAACTGTTTTTT.

The CDR3 here is CASSLTGDEQYF. CDR3 DNA sequence: TGCGCCAGCAGCTTGACTGGGGACGAGCAGTACTTC. The chain carries TRBV5-1 and TRBJ2-7, with unresolved D. CDR3 length: 12 amino acids. Per germline, CDR1 SGHRS and CDR2 YFSETQ. The V gene lost 1 base and the J gene lost 5 bases, with 7 bases spanning the gap. Full variable domain (rest looked up from reference TRBV5-1 and TRBJ2-7): KAGVTQTPRYLIKTRGQQVTLSCSPISGHRSVSWYQQTPGQGLQFLFEYFSETQRNKGNFPGRFSGRQFSNSRSEMNVSTLELGDSALYLCASSLTGDEQYFGPGTRLTVT.

V and J are TRBV5-1 and TRBJ2-1, with D uncertain. Trimming left V 4 bases short and J 4 bases short, with 9 bases between. The germline V gene encodes CDR1 SGHRS and CDR2 YFSETQ. The CDR3 consists of 13 residues. The CDR3 is CASSIRQYNEQFF. The DNA for the CDR3 is TGCGCCAGCAGCATAAGGCAGTACAATGAGCAGTTCTTC.

V usage is TRBV7-9 and J usage is TRBJ2-1; the D gene is possibly TRBD2 (5 bases). The germline V gene has CDR1 SEHNR and CDR2 FQNEAQ (reference sequence). The CDR3 extends over 14 amino acids. V shed 5 bases and J shed 8 bases, with 16 bases lying between them. The CDR3 DNA follows: TGTGCCAGCAGCCCTTTAGCTAATAGCGATGAGCAGTTCTTC. Translated, it gives CASSPLANSDEQFF.

The chain is built from TRBV10-2 and TRBJ2-7, with D perhaps matching TRBD2 (5 bases). The CDR3 is 14 amino acids. Trimming pared 5 bases from V and 1 base from J, leaving 12 bases between. Germline V lookup: CDR1 WSHSY, CDR2 SAAADI. This CDR3 is CASSPIGVSYEQYF. The CDR3 DNA reads as TGCGCCAGCAGTCCCATCGGGGTGTCCTACGAGCAGTACTTC.

The chain is built from TRBV3-1 (or the pseudogene TRBV3-2) and TRBJ2-1; TRBD2 matches 11 bases. Germline CDR1 is LGHDT and CDR2 is YNNKEL (reference sequence). With 1 base clipped from V and 16 bases from J, the junction kept 6 bases outside the gene matches. This CDR3 has 13 amino acids. CDR3 protein: CASSQGTSGLVFF. The CDR3 DNA reads TGTGCCAGCAGCCAAGGGACTAGCGGGTTAGTTTTCTTC.

The rearrangement links TRBV14 to TRBJ2-3, with D perhaps matching TRBD1 or TRBD2 (6 bases each). The CDR3 covers 18 residues. Germline CDR1 and CDR2: SGHDN and FVKESK. V was trimmed by 0 bases and J by 2 bases, leaving 18 bases between them. CDR3 in DNA: TGTGCCAGCAGCCAAGAGGGGGTTTGGGGGGCATTCACAGATACGCAGTATTTT. This codes for CASSQEGVWGAFTDTQYF. Complete variable domain (other parts from reference TRBV14 and TRBJ2-3): EAGVTQFPSHSVIEKGQTVTLRCDPISGHDNLYWYRRVMGKEIKFLLHFVKESKQDESGMPNNRFLAERTGGTYSTLKVQPAELEDSGVYFCASSQEGVWGAFTDTQYFGPGTRLTVL.

V is TRBV28 and J is TRBJ1-2, with D unclear. V gave up 10 bases and J gave up 8 bases, with 20 bases separating them. The CDR3 is 13 amino acids. Germline V gives CDR1 MDHEN, CDR2 SYDVKM. This chain's CDR3 is CAIPTRRLGGYTF. CDR3 sequence (DNA): TGTGCCATCCCCACCCGGCGCCTCGGGGGCTACACCTTC.

This clone was recorded once. The genes are TRBV27 and TRBJ2-7; 15 bases line up with TRBD2. The germline V gene encodes CDR1 MNHEY and CDR2 SMNVEV (reference sequence). The CDR3 is made up of 14 amino acids. V trimming: 4 bases; J trimming: 7 bases; junction bases outside the gene matches: 2. The CDR3 sequence: CASSSGLAGGEQYF. CDR3 nucleotide sequence: TGTGCCAGCAGTTCCGGACTAGCGGGGGGGGAGCAGTACTTC.

This clone appeared once. The rearrangement links TRBV18 to TRBJ1-1; 8 bases fit TRBD1. The ends lost 4 bases at V and 4 bases at J; junction bases unmatched: 8. The germline CDR1 and CDR2 sequences are KGHSH and LQKENI. This CDR3 has 15 residues. CDR3 DNA sequence: TGTGCCAGCTCACAATCAGGGGGCGGGAGCACTGAAGCTTTCTTT. The encoded protein is CASSQSGGGSTEAFF.